This T cell receptor beta chain was profiled in a study of T cell repertoires in cytomegalovirus infection. Whole-study context: CMV epitopes in the study were HLA-C-restricted (recently identified) and HLA-B-restricted (well studied). General study findings and limits: Public TCR beta family frequency separated CMV-and-HLA carriers, including in an independent cohort. CMV-specific TCR beta clonotypes restricted by HLA-C dominated the ex vivo response.

This clonotype turned up a few times. Its antigen is undetermined. TCRdb analysed the reads with MiXCR anew, one entry per CDR3 protein. The sample holds 450,000 to 600,000 distinct CDR3 sequences, 30% to 35% seen once. The sequence came from a human donor in good health (CMV status not recorded). Some clones in this sample may be carry-over from other donors' samples. The input for sequencing was cultured PBMCs, taken from culture after CMV antigen stimulation.

DNA for the CDR3: TGTGCCAGCAGCGCGGGAACCGGGACCTCAAATCAGCCCCAGCATTTT. Its protein product is CASSAGTGTSNQPQHF. This chain connects TRBV7-2 to TRBJ1-5; tentatively, D is TRBD1 (5 bases). With 5 bases removed from V and 4 bases from J, the gap between germline ends came to 18 bases. The germline V gene has CDR1 SGHTA and CDR2 FQGNSA. There are 16 residues in the CDR3.